A selection of T cell receptor beta chains follows, all from one sample in a study of breast tumors, draining lymph nodes, adjacent tissues. TCRdb re-analysed the multiplex PCR reads in MiXCR, keeping a single row per CDR3 protein. In the table there are 270,000 or so distinct CDR3 sequences, 30% to 35% of which are singletons. The sample comprised axillary lymph node tissue. These receptors were collected from a female donor with breast cancer. Some clones in this sample may be carry-over from other donors' samples. Both conserved end residues are part of each CDR3. The order of the fields is CDR3 protein, V gene, J gene.

cdr3_aa: CASSLAMGSGANVLTF; v_call: TRBV7-9; j_call: TRBJ2-6
cdr3_aa: CASSLDTLSGNTIYF; v_call: TRBV28; j_call: TRBJ1-3
cdr3_aa: CASSRLTYEQYF; v_call: TRBV28; j_call: TRBJ2-7
cdr3_aa: CASSSRDGAGYTF; v_call: TRBV5-1; j_call: TRBJ1-2
cdr3_aa: CASSYSDRVRAFF; v_call: TRBV6-5; j_call: TRBJ2-1
cdr3_aa: CASSDFVGRGTEAFF; v_call: TRBV10-2; j_call: TRBJ1-1
cdr3_aa: CASRPLLGGTESLDTQYF; v_call: TRBV10-2; j_call: TRBJ2-3
cdr3_aa: CASSLSTSSYNEQFF; v_call: TRBV11-2; j_call: TRBJ2-1
cdr3_aa: CASSHGGQVFYGYTF; v_call: TRBV5-4; j_call: TRBJ1-2
cdr3_aa: CSVEDRRQGFVTEAFF; v_call: TRBV29-1; j_call: TRBJ1-1
cdr3_aa: CASSFSGLAASTDTQYF; v_call: TRBV6-2/TRBV6-3; j_call: TRBJ2-3
cdr3_aa: CASSSRGGHGNTIYF; v_call: TRBV3-1; j_call: TRBJ1-3
cdr3_aa: CASSSQPAGTGELFF; v_call: TRBV11-2; j_call: TRBJ2-2
cdr3_aa: CASSEGLAGRGETQYF; v_call: TRBV2; j_call: TRBJ2-5
cdr3_aa: CSARVAGGPGEQYF; v_call: TRBV20-1; j_call: TRBJ2-7
cdr3_aa: CASSFTSGRAKNTQYF; v_call: TRBV12-3/TRBV12-4; j_call: TRBJ2-4
cdr3_aa: CSPIDTWGNEQFF; v_call: TRBV20-1; j_call: TRBJ2-1
cdr3_aa: CASSQVGGQGRFSYEQYF; v_call: TRBV4-1; j_call: TRBJ2-7
cdr3_aa: CASSPNVDTGELFF; v_call: TRBV18; j_call: TRBJ2-2
cdr3_aa: CASSISGRIDNEQFF; v_call: TRBV19; j_call: TRBJ2-1
cdr3_aa: CASNRDYNTGELFF; v_call: TRBV19; j_call: TRBJ2-2
cdr3_aa: CASSPWQAASTDTQYF; v_call: TRBV5-8; j_call: TRBJ2-3
cdr3_aa: CASSSDGKLFF; v_call: TRBV5-4; j_call: TRBJ1-4
cdr3_aa: CASSQVPVRENNEQFF; v_call: TRBV4-2; j_call: TRBJ2-1
cdr3_aa: CASSLQGNRGAQHF; v_call: TRBV28; j_call: TRBJ1-5
cdr3_aa: CASSLDTGSGQPQHF; v_call: TRBV11-2; j_call: TRBJ1-5
cdr3_aa: CASSGGGASAYNEQFF; v_call: TRBV19; j_call: TRBJ2-1
cdr3_aa: CSATFREYSPLHF; v_call: TRBV20-1; j_call: TRBJ1-6
cdr3_aa: CANSLGRDRNQPQHF; v_call: TRBV12-3/TRBV12-4; j_call: TRBJ1-5
cdr3_aa: CASSHGGQLEGYTF; v_call: TRBV6-5; j_call: TRBJ1-2
cdr3_aa: CASSLESGSSYNEQFF; v_call: TRBV5-6; j_call: TRBJ2-1
cdr3_aa: CSARDTYQYF; v_call: TRBV20-1; j_call: TRBJ2-4
cdr3_aa: CSAIREGQNYGYTF; v_call: TRBV20-1; j_call: TRBJ1-2
cdr3_aa: CASSPYPGGTGAFF; v_call: TRBV5-1; j_call: TRBJ1-1
cdr3_aa: CASRPSGRREQFF; v_call: TRBV19; j_call: TRBJ2-1
cdr3_aa: CATSKVTQGDFNQPQHF; v_call: TRBV15; j_call: TRBJ1-5
cdr3_aa: CASSYSGLAVNIQYF; v_call: TRBV10-3; j_call: TRBJ2-4
cdr3_aa: CASSLAGTSSYNEQFF; v_call: TRBV7-6; j_call: TRBJ2-1
cdr3_aa: CASSERGNDTPNNEQFF; v_call: TRBV2; j_call: TRBJ2-1
cdr3_aa: CSAEGQGSGYEQYF; v_call: TRBV29-1; j_call: TRBJ2-7
cdr3_aa: CASSLAFGYEQYF; v_call: TRBV7-3; j_call: TRBJ2-7
cdr3_aa: CASSLEGLARYEQYF; v_call: TRBV7-2; j_call: TRBJ2-7
cdr3_aa: CASSLVGTGFGEQFF; v_call: TRBV7-8; j_call: TRBJ2-1
cdr3_aa: CATSETQAKNTGELFF; v_call: TRBV24-1; j_call: TRBJ2-2